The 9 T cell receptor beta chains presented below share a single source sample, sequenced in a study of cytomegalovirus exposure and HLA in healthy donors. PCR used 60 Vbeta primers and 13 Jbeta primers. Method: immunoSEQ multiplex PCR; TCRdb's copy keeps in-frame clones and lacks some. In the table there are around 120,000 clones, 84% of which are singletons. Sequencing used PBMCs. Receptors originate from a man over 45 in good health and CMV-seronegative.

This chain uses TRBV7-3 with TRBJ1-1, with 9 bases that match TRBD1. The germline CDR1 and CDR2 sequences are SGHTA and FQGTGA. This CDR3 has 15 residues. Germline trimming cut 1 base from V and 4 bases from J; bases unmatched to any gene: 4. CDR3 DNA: TGTGCCAGCAGCTTAAAACCGACAGGGGGCACTGAAGCTTTCTTT. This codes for CASSLKPTGGTEAFF.

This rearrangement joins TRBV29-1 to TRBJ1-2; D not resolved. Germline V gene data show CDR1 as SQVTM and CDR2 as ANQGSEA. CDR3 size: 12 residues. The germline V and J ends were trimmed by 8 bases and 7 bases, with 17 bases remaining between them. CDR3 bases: TGCAGCAGTGGCGGTGGGTTATCTGGCTACACCTTC. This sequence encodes CSSGGGLSGYTF.

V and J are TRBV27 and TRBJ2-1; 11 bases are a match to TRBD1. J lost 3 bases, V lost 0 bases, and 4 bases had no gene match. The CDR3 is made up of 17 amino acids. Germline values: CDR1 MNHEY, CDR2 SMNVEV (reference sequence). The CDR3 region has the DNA TGTGCCAGCAGTTTATCGGGGACAGGGGGGATCTACAATGAGCAGTTCTTC. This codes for CASSLSGTGGIYNEQFF.

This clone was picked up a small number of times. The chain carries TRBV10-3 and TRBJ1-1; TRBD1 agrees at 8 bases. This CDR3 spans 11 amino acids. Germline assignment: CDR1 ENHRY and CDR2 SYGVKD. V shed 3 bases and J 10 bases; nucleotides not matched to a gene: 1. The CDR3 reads CAISEQGGAFF. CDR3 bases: TGTGCCATCAGTGAACAGGGGGGAGCTTTCTTT.

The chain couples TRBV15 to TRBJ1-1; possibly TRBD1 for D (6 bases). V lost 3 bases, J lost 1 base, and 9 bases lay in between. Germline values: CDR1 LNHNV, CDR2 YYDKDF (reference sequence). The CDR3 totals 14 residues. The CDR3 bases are TGTGCCACCAGCAGGGGCAGGGGGAACACTGAAGCTTTCTTT. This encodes CATSRGRGNTEAFF.

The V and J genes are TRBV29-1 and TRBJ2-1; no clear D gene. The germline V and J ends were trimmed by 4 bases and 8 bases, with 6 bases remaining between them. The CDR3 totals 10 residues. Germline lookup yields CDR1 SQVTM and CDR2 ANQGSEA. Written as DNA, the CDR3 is TGCAGCGTTGGTAGTCATGAGCAGTTCTTC. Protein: CSVGSHEQFF.

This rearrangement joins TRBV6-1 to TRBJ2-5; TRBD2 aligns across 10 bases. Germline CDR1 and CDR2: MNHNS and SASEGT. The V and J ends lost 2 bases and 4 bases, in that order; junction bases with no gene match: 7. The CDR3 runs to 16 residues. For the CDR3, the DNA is TGTGCCAGCAGTGAACCTGGTAGCGGGGGGATAGAGACCCAGTACTTC. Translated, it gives CASSEPGSGGIETQYF.

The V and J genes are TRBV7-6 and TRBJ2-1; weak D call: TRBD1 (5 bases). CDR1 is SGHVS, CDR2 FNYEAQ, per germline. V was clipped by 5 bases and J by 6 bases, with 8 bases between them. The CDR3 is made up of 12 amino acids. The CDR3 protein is CASSARGNEQFF. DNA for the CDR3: TGTGCCAGCAGCGCTAGGGGCAATGAGCAGTTCTTC.

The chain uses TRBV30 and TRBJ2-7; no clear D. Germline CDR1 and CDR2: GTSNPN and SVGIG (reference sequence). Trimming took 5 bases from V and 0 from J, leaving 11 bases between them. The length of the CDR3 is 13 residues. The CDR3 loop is CAWAMLSSYEQYF. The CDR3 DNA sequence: TGTGCCTGGGCTATGTTGAGCTCCTACGAGCAGTACTTC.